Following are 14 T cell receptor beta chains from one sample sequenced in a study of T cell responses to AZD1222 COVID-19 vaccine. Here immunoSEQ multiplex PCR was the method, and the copy in TCRdb shows in-frame clones only, minus some. The sample includes over 100,000 clones, 75% to 90% seen only once; the top ten take approximately 2.6%. The sequencing used peripheral blood, collected 28 days after the second AZD1222 dose. The origin of the receptors is an adult who received the AZD1222 COVID-19 vaccine.

The chain joins TRBV13 to TRBJ2-7; possibly TRBD2 for D (6 bases). Per the germline V gene, CDR1 is PRHDT and CDR2 is FYEKMQ (reference sequence). Between the trimmed V and J ends, which lost 5 bases and 5 bases, there was a span of 10 bases. This CDR3 region has 12 residues. CDR3 sequence (DNA): TGTGCCAGCAGCGGCGGGAACCACGAGCAGTACTTC. As protein: CASSGGNHEQYF.

CDR3 DNA sequence: TGTGCCAGCTCACCACGTGGGACAGGGGGTCGAAATGAAAAACTGTTTTTT. Translating gives CASSPRGTGGRNEKLFF. The V and J genes are TRBV18 and TRBJ1-4, with 11 bases lining up with TRBD1. Germline V gene lookup returns CDR1 KGHSH and CDR2 LQKENI. V was pared by 1 base and J by 5 bases, with 6 bases of the junction left unmatched. The CDR3 totals 17 residues.

This rearrangement joins TRBV28 to TRBJ2-3, with 12 bases identical to TRBD2. Trimming took 5 bases from V and 4 from J; bases not matched to a gene: 7. This CDR3 has 16 amino acids. Germline V gene sequence: CDR1 MDHEN, CDR2 SYDVKM. The CDR3 region has the DNA TGTGCCAGCAGTCAGAGACTAGCGGGGGCTTCAGATACGCAGTATTTT. Translated: CASSQRLAGASDTQYF.

The chain combines TRBV14 with TRBJ1-1; D unresolved. Germline V gene data show CDR1 as SGHDN and CDR2 as FVKESK. This CDR3 is 15 amino acids long. V shed 0 bases and J shed 1 base, with 9 bases lying between them. The CDR3 region is CASSQDYIPNTEAFF. The CDR3 DNA is TGTGCCAGCAGCCAAGACTATATCCCGAACACTGAAGCTTTCTTT. The full variable domain, its missing parts supplied by reference TRBV14 and TRBJ1-1, is EAGVTQFPSHSVIEKGQTVTLRCDPISGHDNLYWYRRVMGKEIKFLLHFVKESKQDESGMPNNRFLAERTGGTYSTLKVQPAELEDSGVYFCASSQDYIPNTEAFFGQGTRLTVV.

This clone was observed a single time. The rearrangement links TRBV30 to TRBJ1-1; D not certain. The CDR3 spans 12 residues. Germline V gene lookup returns CDR1 GTSNPN and CDR2 SVGIG (reference sequence). The V and J ends lost 3 bases and 0 bases respectively, with 5 bases between them. The CDR3 spells CAWSGLNTEAFF. DNA for the CDR3: TGTGCCTGGAGCGGACTGAACACTGAAGCTTTCTTT. Full variable domain (outside the CDR3, taken from reference TRBV30 and TRBJ1-1): SQTIHQWPATLVQPVGSPLSLECTVEGTSNPNLYWYRQAAGRGLQLLFYSVGIGQISSEVPQNLSASRPQDRQFILSSKKLLLSDSGFYLCAWSGLNTEAFFGQGTRLTVV.

This clone was observed a handful of times. The CDR3 protein is CASSDAGGLSYEQYF. CDR3 DNA sequence: TGTGCCAGCAGTGATGCGGGGGGGCTATCCTACGAGCAGTACTTC. The J gene is TRBJ2-7, the V gene TRBV25-1; the match to TRBD2 covers 9 bases. This CDR3 is built from 15 residues. Germline assignment: CDR1 MGHDK and CDR2 SYGVNS. V lost 3 bases and J lost 1; bases outside the gene matches: 4.

The gene calls are TRBV27 and TRBJ1-3, with D uncertain. Germline V gene sequence: CDR1 MNHEY, CDR2 SMNVEV (reference sequence). Trimming removed 8 bases from V and 8 bases from J, with 19 bases in between. The CDR3 extends over 14 amino acids. The CDR3, as DNA: TGTGCCAGCGGTTCGCGTTACGGGGAGGACACCATATATTTT. Its translation is CASGSRYGEDTIYF.

The rearrangement uses TRBV10-3 and TRBJ2-3, with TRBD2 matching 9 bases. V lost 4 bases and J lost 5; bases outside the gene matches: 7. CDR1 is ENHRY and CDR2 is SYGVKD in the germline V gene. This CDR3 is 15 amino acids long. The CDR3 coding sequence is TGTGCCATCAGTGCCGGCGGGGGGGCCCGAGATACGCAGTATTTT. Its protein is CAISAGGGARDTQYF.

The chain has TRBV6-1 and TRBJ1-5; D is undetermined. The CDR3 consists of 15 residues. Trimming removed 2 bases at V and 2 bases at J, with 10 bases between. Germline V gene lookup returns CDR1 MNHNS and CDR2 SASEGT. The CDR3 protein is CASSEPRHRNQPQHF. DNA of the CDR3: TGTGCCAGCAGTGAACCTCGACACCGCAATCAGCCCCAGCATTTT.

The rearrangement links TRBV28 to TRBJ2-7; D remains ambiguous. This CDR3 is built from 12 residues. V was cut by 2 bases and J by 2 bases, with 4 bases left in between. Per germline, CDR1 MDHEN and CDR2 SYDVKM. CDR3 in amino acids: CASSLSAYEQYF. CDR3 nucleotide sequence: TGTGCCAGCAGTTTAAGCGCCTACGAGCAGTACTTC.

The chain links TRBV28 to TRBJ1-2; possibly TRBD1 for D (5 bases). V was shortened by 6 bases and J by 1 base, with 9 bases between the two germline ends. Germline V CDR1 and CDR2: MDHEN, SYDVKM. The CDR3 is 13 amino acids. CDR3 DNA sequence: TGTGCCAGCAGACTCGGACATAACTATGGCTACACCTTC. The encoded protein is CASRLGHNYGYTF.

The chain joins TRBV28 to TRBJ1-1; 8 nucleotides agree with TRBD1. Germline values: CDR1 MDHEN, CDR2 SYDVKM. This CDR3 has 13 amino acids. With 5 bases clipped from V and 12 bases from J, the junction kept 11 bases outside the gene matches. DNA for the CDR3: TGTGCCAGCAGTCCCCCATTAGACAGGGGAACTTTCTTT. It translates to CASSPPLDRGTFF.

The rearrangement joins TRBV2 to TRBJ1-1, with 9 bases fitting TRBD1. V was clipped by 8 bases and J by 8 bases; unmatched bases: 9. Per germline, CDR1 SNHLY and CDR2 FYNNEI. CDR3 length: 13 residues. DNA for the CDR3: TGTGCCAGCGTTGGACAGGGGTGGAGCGAAGCTTTCTTT. Amino acids: CASVGQGWSEAFF.

The chain joins TRBV9 to TRBJ1-2; D possibly corresponds to TRBD1 (6 bases). Trimming shortened V by 0 bases and J by 8 bases, and 14 bases separated the two germline ends. The germline V gene has CDR1 SGDLS and CDR2 YYNGEE. CDR3 length equals 14 residues. The CDR3 region has the DNA TGTGCCAGCAGCGTAGGAGGGGGGCAGCGAGGCTACACCTTC. Translated, it gives CASSVGGGQRGYTF.